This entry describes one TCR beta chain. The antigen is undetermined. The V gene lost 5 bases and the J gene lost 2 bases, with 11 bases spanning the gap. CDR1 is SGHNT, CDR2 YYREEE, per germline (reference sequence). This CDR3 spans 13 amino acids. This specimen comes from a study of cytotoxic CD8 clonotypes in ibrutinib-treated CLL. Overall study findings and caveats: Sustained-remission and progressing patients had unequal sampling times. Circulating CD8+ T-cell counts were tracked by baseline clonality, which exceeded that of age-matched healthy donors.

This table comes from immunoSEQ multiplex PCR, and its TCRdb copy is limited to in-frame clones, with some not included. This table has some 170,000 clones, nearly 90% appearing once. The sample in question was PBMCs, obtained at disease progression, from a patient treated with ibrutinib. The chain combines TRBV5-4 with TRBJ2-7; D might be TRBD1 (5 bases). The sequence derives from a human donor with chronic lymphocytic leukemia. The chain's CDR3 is CASRLKGTYEQYF. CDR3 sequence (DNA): TGTGCCAGCAGACTCAAGGGGACCTACGAGCAGTACTTC.